Described below is a single T cell receptor beta chain sequence and its context. Its cognate antigen is unknown. A single record per CDR3 protein comes from TCRdb applying MiXCR to the 5' RACE reads. The profile shows about 890,000 distinct CDR3 sequences, about 12% of them singletons. Healthy Caucasians, and only they, were the donors. The data derive from a study of identical twins. Whole-study findings and limits: Insertions ran lower in abundant cord blood beta clonotypes, though not in memory repertoires.

Germline loops: CDR1 KGHSH, CDR2 LQKENI. The CDR3 runs to 13 residues. Trimming left V 5 bases short and J 4 bases short, with 11 bases between. The same sample was also studied in work on yellow fever vaccine responses in identical twins.

The sample taken for sequencing was PBMCs. The receptor was isolated from a woman aged 18-29 years in good health. The chain combines TRBV18 with TRBJ1-1; D gene ambiguous. The CDR3 loop reads CASSRGYSTEAFF. CDR3 nucleotide sequence: TGTGCCAGCTCAAGAGGTTATAGCACTGAAGCTTTCTTT.